This TCR beta chain was recorded in a study of glioma-infiltrating T cells. Germline V CDR1 and CDR2: DFQATT, SNEGSKA (reference sequence). V dropped 6 bases and J dropped 8 bases, with 22 bases sitting between them. The CDR3 sequence is 15 residues long. Amplification of TCR alpha and beta CDR3 regions from RNA used iRepertoire nested multiplex PCR. TCRdb fed the multiplex PCR reads into MiXCR, producing one record per CDR3 protein. The table records around 120,000 distinct CDR3 sequences, about 25% of them present only once. Notes on the study in general: Tissue and blood shared very few CDR3 sequences. Above-expected tissue-blood divergence occurred in all gliomas, most in low-grade ones.

This clonotype was detected many times. The antigen is unknown. The sequenced sample consisted of glioma tissue, nonneoplastic brain tissue, or PBMCs (not recorded which). The genes are TRBV20-1 and TRBJ2-2; D is possibly TRBD1 or TRBD2 (5 bases each). The source is a human donor with low-grade glioma or glioblastoma, undergoing nonglioma brain surgery, or in good health (not recorded which). The CDR3 nucleotides are TGCAGTGCCCAACACCGGGACGGGCCAGGAGGGGAGCTGTTTTTT. This encodes CSAQHRDGPGGELFF.